The 12 T cell receptor beta chains reported below all come from one sample, sequenced in a study of untreated major depressive disorder. Their antigens remain unidentified. Sequencing used immunoSEQ multiplex PCR; TCRdb keeps in-frame clones, though not all of them. The sample yields roughly 25,000 clones, about 90% seen once. Study-wide points: Depressed patients' CD4+ T cells carried increased TRBV05-01 (Vbeta 5.1) usage versus control CD4+ T cells.

The specimen sequenced was CD4+ T cells from PBMCs. These receptors were collected from a young woman with major depressive disorder.

This clone has only a few counts. V usage is TRBV19 and J usage is TRBJ1-2; weak D call: TRBD1 (5 bases). The germline gives CDR1 LNHDA, CDR2 SQIVND (reference sequence). The CDR3 has 16 amino acids. The ends were cut back, 4 bases at V and 8 bases at J, with 23 bases in the middle. The CDR3 protein is CASSTPPVVRVRGYTF. The CDR3 DNA follows: TGTGCCAGTAGTACCCCCCCGGTCGTCAGGGTGCGCGGCTACACCTTC.

The CDR3 DNA follows: TGCGCCAGCAGCTTATCAGGCATGAATTCACCCCTCCACTTT. Amino acids: CASSLSGMNSPLHF. This rearrangement joins TRBV5-1 to TRBJ1-6; D remains ambiguous. Germline V lookup: CDR1 SGHRS, CDR2 YFSETQ. Between the trimmed V and J ends, which lost 2 bases and 7 bases, there was a span of 10 bases. CDR3 size: 14 residues. Full variable domain (outside the CDR3, taken from reference TRBV5-1 and TRBJ1-6): KAGVTQTPRYLIKTRGQQVTLSCSPISGHRSVSWYQQTPGQGLQFLFEYFSETQRNKGNFPGRFSGRQFSNSRSEMNVSTLELGDSALYLCASSLSGMNSPLHFGNGTRLTVT.

The V call is TRBV10-3, the J call TRBJ2-7; D remains ambiguous. The CDR3 is made up of 12 amino acids. V was cut by 1 base and J by 6 bases, with 7 bases left in between. Germline V CDR1 and CDR2: ENHRY, SYGVKD. The chain's CDR3 is CAISEYKVEQYF. CDR3 sequence (DNA): TGTGCCATCAGTGAGTACAAAGTCGAGCAGTACTTC.

V and J are TRBV2 and TRBJ2-5; 12 bases match TRBD1. There are 16 residues in the CDR3. V trimming: 3 bases; J trimming: 5 bases; junction bases outside the gene matches: 7. CDR1 and CDR2 from the germline V gene are SNHLY and FYNNEI. The CDR3: CASSDPGDRGLETQYF. In DNA form, the CDR3 reads TGTGCCAGCAGTGACCCCGGGGACAGGGGGCTTGAGACCCAGTACTTC. Full variable domain (remainder filled in from reference TRBV2 and TRBJ2-5): EPEVTQTPSHQVTQMGQEVILRCVPISNHLYFYWYRQILGQKVEFLVSFYNNEISEKSEIFDDQFSVERPDGSNFTLKIRSTKLEDSAMYFCASSDPGDRGLETQYFGPGTRLLVL.

This chain connects TRBV27 to TRBJ1-2; no clear D gene. Germline CDR1 MNHEY, CDR2 SMNVEV (reference sequence). This CDR3 region has 16 residues. Deletions cut 5 bases from V and 3 bases from J, with 19 bases between. CDR3 region: CASSPIPLGGDYGYTF. In DNA form, the CDR3 reads TGTGCCAGCAGTCCCATACCCTTGGGTGGGGACTATGGCTACACCTTC.

This chain uses TRBV9 with TRBJ1-5, with TRBD1 identical over 7 bases. CDR3 size: 14 residues. Germline values: CDR1 SGDLS, CDR2 YYNGEE. Germline trimming cut 4 bases from V and 3 bases from J; bases unmatched to any gene: 4. The CDR3 is CASSRGPSNQPQHF. Here the CDR3 DNA reads TGTGCCAGCAGCAGGGGGCCTTCCAATCAGCCCCAGCATTTT.

The chain is built from TRBV2 and TRBJ1-5; no reliable D call. With 6 bases removed from V and 0 bases from J, the gap between germline ends came to 12 bases. Germline V lookup: CDR1 SNHLY, CDR2 FYNNEI. The CDR3 is 15 amino acids. For the CDR3, the DNA is TGTGCCAGCAGCCCGGACGGTGTTAGCAATCAGCCCCAGCATTTT. Protein: CASSPDGVSNQPQHF.

The chain combines TRBV11-3 with TRBJ2-1; D unresolved. The CDR3 extends over 13 amino acids. Germline V gene sequence: CDR1 SGHNT, CDR2 YENEEA. V was shortened by 5 bases and J by 5 bases, with 10 bases between the two germline ends. CDR3 amino acids: CASSRILNNEQFF. The CDR3 nucleotides are TGTGCCAGCAGCAGAATCCTAAACAATGAGCAGTTCTTC.

This chain joins TRBV18 and TRBJ2-1; 8 bases fit TRBD2. J was trimmed by 3 bases and V by 4 bases; bases with no gene match: 8. The CDR3 is 16 residues long. CDR1 is KGHSH and CDR2 is LQKENI in the germline V gene. CDR3 in amino acids: CASSLMGSGSYNEQFF. As DNA, the CDR3 is TGTGCCAGCTCACTCATGGGCAGCGGGAGCTACAATGAGCAGTTCTTC.

The chain's CDR3 is CASSLDRNSPLHF. In DNA, the CDR3 is TGTGCCAGCAGCCTAGACCGGAATTCACCCCTCCACTTT. The chain uses TRBV7-6 and TRBJ1-6; D gene ambiguous. From germline, CDR1 is SGHVS and CDR2 FNYEAQ. The V and J ends lost 5 bases and 7 bases respectively, with 9 bases between them. CDR3 size: 13 residues.

CDR3 amino acids: CAISLGGNEQYF. The DNA of the CDR3 is TGTGCCATCAGCCTGGGGGGGAACGAGCAGTACTTC. The V and J genes are TRBV10-3 and TRBJ2-7, with 7 bases lining up with TRBD2. This CDR3 spans 12 amino acids. V shed 6 bases and J 5 bases; nucleotides not matched to a gene: 4. Germline V lookup: CDR1 ENHRY, CDR2 SYGVKD.

This clone showed up just once. V gene TRBV5-1 combines with J gene TRBJ1-2, with 8 bases that match TRBD1. The CDR3 spans 15 residues. The germline gives CDR1 SGHRS, CDR2 YFSETQ. The V segment lost 2 bases and the J segment 4 bases; nucleotides outside the gene matches: 7. This chain's CDR3 is CASSFAGQGPYGYTF. The CDR3 nucleotides read TGCGCCAGCAGCTTCGCCGGACAGGGACCCTATGGCTACACCTTC.